The 32 T cell receptor beta chains given below trace back to one sample, sequenced in a study of blood T cell repertoires in COVID-19. Repertoires were generated with immunoSEQ multiplex PCR, while TCRdb's copy carries only in-frame clones and drops some. The sample consists of some 90,000 clones, under 90% of them appearing once. Specimen: peripheral blood. The receptors shown here come from a human donor in a cohort sampled during active COVID-19.

The chain links TRBV5-1 to TRBJ2-7; TRBD2 matches at 13 bases. Trimming took 4 bases from V and 4 from J; bases not matched to a gene: 14. The CDR3 is made up of 18 amino acids. Germline lookup yields CDR1 SGHRS and CDR2 YFSETQ. The DNA for the CDR3 is TGCGCCAGCAGCACCGACTCCGGGACTAGCGGGAACATTTACGAGCAGTACTTC. Translating it yields CASSTDSGTSGNIYEQYF.

V and J are TRBV7-9 and TRBJ2-7, with 10 nucleotides matching TRBD1. The CDR3 totals 14 residues. V shed 5 bases, J shed 7 bases, and the junction held 8 bases outside the gene matches. Per the germline V gene, CDR1 is SEHNR and CDR2 is FQNEAQ (reference sequence). The CDR3, as DNA: TGTGCCAGCAGCAAACGGGACAGGGGCGGAGAGCAGTACTTC. Amino acids: CASSKRDRGGEQYF.

The chain carries TRBV6-5 and TRBJ1-6; D unresolved. CDR1 is MNHEY and CDR2 is SVGAGI in the germline V gene. The ends were cut back, 6 bases at V and 6 bases at J, with 6 bases in the middle. CDR3 length: 12 residues. The CDR3, as DNA: TGTGCCAGCAGGCGGAGTAATTCACCCCTCCACTTT. Its translation: CASRRSNSPLHF.

The chain is built from TRBV4-2 and TRBJ1-2; the D gene is possibly TRBD1 (5 bases). Per the germline V gene, CDR1 is LGHNA and CDR2 is YNFKEQ. The V gene lost 1 base and the J gene lost 2 bases, with 20 bases spanning the gap. The CDR3 sequence is 18 residues long. This CDR3 reads CASSQVAGSQRSNYGYTF. The CDR3, as DNA: TGTGCCAGCAGCCAAGTGGCAGGGTCACAGAGATCAAACTATGGCTACACCTTC.

The chain uses TRBV2 and TRBJ2-2; 7 bases fit TRBD2. Trimming took 7 bases from V and 2 from J; bases not matched to a gene: 7. The CDR3 has 15 amino acids. Germline lookup yields CDR1 SNHLY and CDR2 FYNNEI. CDR3 protein: CASKEGAGNTGELFF. The CDR3 region has the DNA TGTGCCAGCAAGGAGGGAGCGGGAAACACCGGGGAGCTGTTTTTT. The entire variable domain, with the rest obtained from reference TRBV2 and TRBJ2-2, is as follows: EPEVTQTPSHQVTQMGQEVILRCVPISNHLYFYWYRQILGQKVEFLVSFYNNEISEKSEIFDDQFSVERPDGSNFTLKIRSTKLEDSAMYFCASKEGAGNTGELFFGEGSRLTVL.

The chain couples TRBV7-2 to TRBJ2-7; 9 bases are a match to TRBD2. The CDR3 extends over 17 amino acids. Germline V CDR1 and CDR2: SGHTA, FQGNSA. V was pared by 5 bases and J by 9 bases, with 20 bases of the junction left unmatched. CDR3 bases: TGTGCCAGCAGCCCTAAGGGTGATGCGGGAGGGCCGTTAAGGCAGTACTTC. Translation gives CASSPKGDAGGPLRQYF.

The CDR3 is CASRRLAEYEQYF. The CDR3, as DNA: TGTGCCAGCAGGCGACTAGCGGAATACGAGCAGTACTTC. This chain links TRBV27 with TRBJ2-7; 9 nucleotides agree with TRBD2. CDR1 is MNHEY and CDR2 is SMNVEV in the germline V gene (reference sequence). The trim removed 6 bases at V and 4 bases at J, leaving 4 bases unmatched. The CDR3 has 13 residues.

The chain has TRBV5-1 and TRBJ2-7; possibly TRBD1 for D (5 bases). The length of the CDR3 is 15 residues. V lost 4 bases and J lost 3, with 17 bases in between. Germline CDR1 SGHRS, CDR2 YFSETQ. The CDR3 DNA reads as TGCGCCAGCAGCCGCCAGCTTGGGCAGGGCTACGAGCAGTACTTC. Encoded protein: CASSRQLGQGYEQYF.

The rearrangement uses TRBV30 and TRBJ2-5; D is perhaps TRBD2 (5 bases). The V gene lost 1 base and the J gene lost 7 bases, with 13 bases spanning the gap. CDR1 is GTSNPN and CDR2 is SVGIG in the germline V gene (reference sequence). The CDR3 has 13 residues. In DNA, the CDR3 is TGTGCCTGGAGTGAGCGGAGATCCGGGACCCAGTACTTC. Its translation: CAWSERRSGTQYF.

The chain has TRBV19 and TRBJ2-6; TRBD1 aligns across 10 bases. The CDR3 consists of 18 residues. The V gene end was trimmed by 6 bases and the J gene end by 2 bases; junction bases not matched to a gene: 10. Per the germline V gene, CDR1 is LNHDA and CDR2 is SQIVND (reference sequence). CDR3 bases: TGTGCCAGTAGAAGACCGGGACAGGGGTCCCCTGGGGCCAACGTCCTGACTTTC. Translated, it gives CASRRPGQGSPGANVLTF.

DNA for the CDR3: TGTGCCAGCACTCTCCAAGGGGGGGTGAACACTGAAGCTTTCTTT. Its translation: CASTLQGGVNTEAFF. The rearrangement uses TRBV7-9 and TRBJ1-1; D perhaps matches TRBD1 (6 bases). The CDR3 runs 15 residues. The germline CDR1 and CDR2 sequences are SEHNR and FQNEAQ (reference sequence). Between the trimmed V and J ends, which lost 7 bases and 0 bases, there was a span of 15 bases.

This clone was seen a few times. This chain connects TRBV9 to TRBJ1-6; 9 bases fit TRBD1. The CDR3 totals 15 residues. The V gene's germline CDR1 is SGDLS and CDR2 YYNGEE. After removal of 2 bases from V and 12 bases from J, the junction contained 9 bases not matched to a gene. CDR3 nucleotides: TGTGCCAGCAGCGTTGGAAAAACAGGGGGCGTACCCCTCCACTTT. Its translation: CASSVGKTGGVPLHF.

This clone was seen many times. The rearrangement links TRBV6-6 to TRBJ2-1, with a possible D match to TRBD2 (5 bases). Germline assignment: CDR1 MNHNY and CDR2 SVGAGI (reference sequence). Trimming shortened V by 5 bases and J by 15 bases, and 17 bases separated the two germline ends. The CDR3 runs to 12 residues. CDR3 residues: CASSPPGAVSFF. The CDR3 DNA is TGTGCCAGCAGTCCCCCAGGAGCGGTATCGTTCTTC.

The V gene is TRBV6-5, the J gene TRBJ2-6, with D possibly TRBD1 on 6 matching bases. V shed 8 bases and J shed 0 bases, with 8 bases lying between them. The germline V gene has CDR1 MNHEY and CDR2 SVGAGI. The CDR3 is 14 amino acids. The CDR3 protein is CASDRISGANVLTF. The CDR3 DNA sequence: TGTGCCAGCGACAGGATCTCTGGGGCCAACGTCCTGACTTTC.

This clone was counted a single time. The chain combines TRBV9 with TRBJ1-6; D possibly corresponds to TRBD1 (6 bases). The CDR3 contains 15 residues. Trimming shortened V by 3 bases and J by 7 bases, and 14 bases separated the two germline ends. Looked up from germline, CDR1 is SGDLS and CDR2 is YYNGEE. CDR3 bases: TGTGCCAGCAGCGCACAGGGTAAAGGAAATTCACCCCTCCACTTT. Translated, it gives CASSAQGKGNSPLHF.

The chain uses TRBV30 and TRBJ1-6; no reliable D call. Trimming stripped 3 bases from V and 14 bases from J, with 11 bases between. Germline V gene data show CDR1 as GTSNPN and CDR2 as SVGIG (reference sequence). The CDR3 is 11 residues long. CDR3 region: CAWREVRTLHF. The CDR3 DNA is TGTGCCTGGAGGGAGGTCCGAACCCTCCACTTT.

This chain joins TRBV6-6 and TRBJ2-7; D remains ambiguous. CDR1 is MNHNY and CDR2 is SVGAGI in the germline V gene (reference sequence). Between the trimmed V and J ends, which lost 0 bases and 4 bases, there was a span of 7 bases. The CDR3 length is 13 residues. The DNA for the CDR3 is TGTGCCAGCAGTTACTCCCGCGAGTACGAGCAGTACTTC. This translates into CASSYSREYEQYF.

V usage is TRBV5-1 and J usage is TRBJ2-3, with D possibly being TRBD2 (5 bases). Trimming removed 0 bases from V and 1 base from J, with 9 bases in between. Germline V gives CDR1 SGHRS, CDR2 YFSETQ. The CDR3 spans 15 residues. CDR3: CASSLAAEGTDTQYF. CDR3 nucleotides: TGCGCCAGCAGCTTGGCAGCGGAAGGCACAGATACGCAGTATTTT.

V and J are TRBV28 and TRBJ1-2; no clear D gene. The germline CDR1 and CDR2 sequences are MDHEN and SYDVKM. Between the trimmed V and J ends, which lost 6 bases and 4 bases, there was a span of 9 bases. The CDR3 loop spans 12 amino acids. For the CDR3, the DNA is TGTGCCAGCAGCGACGGACTCTATGGCTACACCTTC. It translates to CASSDGLYGYTF.

This clone turned up a few times. V and J are TRBV4-1 and TRBJ2-7; 10 bases are shared with TRBD1. CDR3 size: 18 residues. Germline CDR1 MGHRA, CDR2 YSYEKL. After removal of 1 base from V and 4 bases from J, the junction contained 13 bases not matched to a gene. As DNA, the CDR3 is TGCGCCAGCAGCCAAGGCTCAGGGACAGGGGTCCGGGGTTACGAGCAGTACTTC. Protein: CASSQGSGTGVRGYEQYF.

The CDR3 is CASSLLDTQYF. The CDR3 coding sequence is TGTGCCAGCAGCTTACTAGATACGCAGTATTTT. The rearrangement links TRBV11-2 to TRBJ2-3, with D hard to call. The CDR3 totals 11 residues. The germline gives CDR1 SGHAT, CDR2 FQNNGV. V was cut by 2 bases and J by 5 bases, with 2 bases left in between. Using reference TRBV11-2 and TRBJ2-3 for the parts outside the CDR3, the full variable domain is EAGVAQSPRYKIIEKRQSVAFWCNPISGHATLYWYQQILGQGPKLLIQFQNNGVVDDSQLPKDRFSAERLKGVDSTLKIQPAKLEDSAVYLCASSLLDTQYFGPGTRLTVL.

V is TRBV20-1 and J is TRBJ1-6, with TRBD1 as a possible D gene (5 bases). The CDR3 totals 11 residues. Germline V gene data show CDR1 as DFQATT and CDR2 as SNEGSKA (reference sequence). Trimming pared 6 bases from V and 6 bases from J, leaving 6 bases between. Written as DNA, the CDR3 is TGCAGTGCGGGGCTTAATTCACCCCTCCACTTT. This gives the protein CSAGLNSPLHF.

The chain links TRBV18 to TRBJ2-7; no definite D call. V was trimmed by 3 bases and J by 6 bases, leaving 6 bases between them. The CDR3 is made up of 11 amino acids. Germline CDR1 reads KGHSH; CDR2 reads LQKENI. CDR3 residues: CASSPGAEQYF. In DNA form, the CDR3 reads TGTGCCAGCTCACCCGGAGCCGAGCAGTACTTC.

This clone was counted only a few times. This chain connects TRBV28 to TRBJ2-7, with TRBD2 matching 14 bases. With V trimmed by 4 bases and J by 2 bases, 10 bases remained unmatched. The germline V gene has CDR1 MDHEN and CDR2 SYDVKM. The CDR3 loop spans 18 amino acids. The CDR3 loop reads CASSSLRLAGGRTYEQYF. DNA of the CDR3: TGTGCCAGCAGTTCCCTCAGACTAGCGGGAGGGCGGACCTACGAGCAGTACTTC.

The rearrangement links TRBV11-2 to TRBJ2-5; no clear D. This CDR3 comprises 14 residues. In germline, CDR1 is SGHAT, CDR2 FQNNGV. V dropped 1 base and J dropped 4 bases, with 10 bases sitting between them. CDR3 sequence (DNA): TGTGCCAGCAGCTTAGTTAGTAGCAGAGAGACCCAGTACTTC. The encoded protein is CASSLVSSRETQYF. The full variable domain, with the rest looked up from reference TRBV11-2 and TRBJ2-5, is EAGVAQSPRYKIIEKRQSVAFWCNPISGHATLYWYQQILGQGPKLLIQFQNNGVVDDSQLPKDRFSAERLKGVDSTLKIQPAKLEDSAVYLCASSLVSSRETQYFGPGTRLLVL.

The chain links TRBV3-1 (or the pseudogene TRBV3-2) to TRBJ2-3, with 12 bases that match TRBD1. Trimming at V came to 3 bases and at J to 2 bases, leaving 15 bases not matched to a gene. The CDR3 spans 20 residues. Germline CDR1 and CDR2: LGHDT and YNNKEL (reference sequence). CDR3 nucleotide sequence: TGTGCCAGCAGCCATCTCATCCCGGGACAGGGGGCGCGGCTCACAGATACGCAGTATTTT. It translates to CASSHLIPGQGARLTDTQYF.

This clone showed up just once. The rearrangement joins TRBV6-5 to TRBJ1-3; D is unresolved. Germline CDR1 and CDR2: MNHEY and SVGAGI. Trimming cost V 2 bases and J 2 bases, with 10 bases left between them. CDR3 length: 15 residues. The CDR3 here is CASSYDTGTGNTIYF. The DNA of the CDR3 is TGTGCCAGCAGTTACGACACTGGAACTGGAAACACCATATATTTT.

A single count supports this clone. This chain links TRBV6-5 with TRBJ1-1; TRBD1 aligns across 7 bases. The CDR3 spans 13 residues. CDR1 is MNHEY and CDR2 is SVGAGI in the germline V gene. V shed 9 bases, J shed 5 bases, and the junction held 9 bases outside the gene matches. The CDR3 bases are TGTGCCAGTCGAACAGGGGCAAGAACTGAAGCTTTCTTT. Protein: CASRTGARTEAFF.

This clone was seen only a few times. The chain recombines TRBV5-4 with TRBJ2-7, with 9 bases fitting TRBD2. CDR3 length equals 14 residues. From germline, CDR1 is SGHNT and CDR2 YYREEE (reference sequence). V lost 6 bases to trimming and J lost 5 bases; unmatched junction nucleotides: 9. The CDR3 reads CASMAGGRANEQYF. CDR3 sequence (DNA): TGTGCCAGCATGGCGGGAGGGCGGGCCAACGAGCAGTACTTC.

J is TRBJ2-5 and V is TRBV27; 8 nucleotides agree with TRBD1. Germline V CDR1 and CDR2: MNHEY, SMNVEV (reference sequence). The CDR3 spans 17 residues. Germline trimming cut 9 bases from V and 0 bases from J; bases unmatched to any gene: 15. The CDR3 is CARRTGLDSWYQETQYF. The CDR3 bases are TGTGCCAGAAGGACAGGGCTAGACTCTTGGTACCAAGAGACCCAGTACTTC.

This chain connects TRBV5-1 to TRBJ1-2; D might be TRBD1 (5 bases). The CDR3 is 15 amino acids. Trimming shortened V by 0 bases and J by 6 bases, and 15 bases separated the two germline ends. Germline values: CDR1 SGHRS, CDR2 YFSETQ. The CDR3 nucleotides read TGCGCCAGCAGCTTGGTCGCCAGGGCGGACCATGGCTACACCTTC. As protein: CASSLVARADHGYTF.

The chain is built from TRBV7-2 and TRBJ2-4, with 11 bases fitting TRBD2. CDR3 length equals 19 residues. V shed 4 bases, J shed 1 base, and the junction held 12 bases outside the gene matches. CDR1 and CDR2 (germline): SGHTA, FQGNSA. CDR3 amino acids: CASSSSALAGGGAKNIQYF. CDR3 nucleotides: TGTGCCAGCAGCTCCTCCGCGCTAGCGGGAGGAGGGGCCAAAAACATTCAGTACTTC.